This T cell receptor beta chain came from a study of vaccination and CD4 T cells after COVID-19. Concerning this clonotype itself: What it binds is not known.

The CDR3 is made up of 15 amino acids. Germline assignment: CDR1 DFQATT and CDR2 SNEGSKA (reference sequence). The V and J ends lost 0 bases and 2 bases, in that order; junction bases with no gene match: 5. Treatment meaning: roughly ten-day PBMC culture with coronavirus spike peptide pools or control peptides (ViraFEST assay). The Oncomine TCR Beta short-read assay generated sequence data from the DNA of cultured CD4+ T cells. Each CDR3 protein is one row after TCRdb ran MiXCR on the PCR reads. The table lists around 11,000 distinct CDR3 sequences, about two fifths of them singletons. The sample was CD4+ T cells from blood, cultured in vitro, taken after SARS-CoV-2 vaccination. V and J are TRBV20-1 and TRBJ1-2, with 8 bases matching TRBD1. This receptor was identified in a human donor who had recovered from COVID-19. The CDR3 loop is CSARDSRGRNYGYTF. In DNA, the CDR3 is TGCAGTGCTAGAGATTCCAGGGGGCGAAACTATGGCTACACCTTC.